This T cell receptor beta chain comes out of a study of CXCR3-negative and CXCR3-positive naive CD8 T cells. Regarding the study as a whole: The study found more hydrophobic TRB CDR3s in CXCR3-positive naive cells than in CXCR3-negative naive cells.

Preparation of TRB cDNA libraries relied on 5' RACE carrying UMI labels. TCRdb re-called the 5' RACE reads; one entry per CDR3 protein, DNA not given. The sample's table shows 50,000 to 65,000 distinct CDR3 sequences. Comments on this clonotype: Its antigen is currently unknown.

The CDR3 spans 12 residues. Germline V gene sequence: CDR1 SEHNR, CDR2 FQNEAQ (reference sequence). The sequence was collected from a human donor in good health. Some clones in this sample may be carry-over from other donors' samples. The V gene is TRBV7-9, the J gene TRBJ2-7. Material: naive CXCR3+ CD8+ T cells from blood. Regarding subset: CD45RO-CCR7+CD27+CD95- naive CD8+ T cells expressing CXCR3 (TNR3+). CDR3 sequence reads: CASSESTYEQYF.